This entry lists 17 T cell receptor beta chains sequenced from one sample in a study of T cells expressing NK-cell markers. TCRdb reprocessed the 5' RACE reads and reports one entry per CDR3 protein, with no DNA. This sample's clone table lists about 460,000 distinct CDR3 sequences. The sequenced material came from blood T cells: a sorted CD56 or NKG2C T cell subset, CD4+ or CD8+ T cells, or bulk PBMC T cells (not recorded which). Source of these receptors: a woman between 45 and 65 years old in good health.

CDR3 protein: CASSFGQGGETQYF. The V and J genes are TRBV27 and TRBJ2-5; the TCRdb call, TRBD1, lacks DNA for checking. The CDR3 runs to 14 residues. Germline CDR1 and CDR2: MNHEY and SMNVEV (reference sequence).

The CDR3 reads CASRGTLYEQYF. The chain has TRBV12-3 or TRBV12-4 and TRBJ2-7; TCRdb's D call, TRBD1, is unchecked because there is no DNA. The CDR3 totals 12 residues.

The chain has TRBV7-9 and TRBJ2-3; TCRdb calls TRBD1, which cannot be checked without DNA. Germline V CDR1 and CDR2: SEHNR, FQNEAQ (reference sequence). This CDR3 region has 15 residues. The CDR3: CASSSPTGTTDTQYF. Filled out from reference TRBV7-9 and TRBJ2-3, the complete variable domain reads DTGVSQNPRHKITKRGQNVTFRCDPISEHNRLYWYRQTLGQGPEFLTYFQNEAQLEKSRLLSDRFSAERPKGSFSTLEIQRTEQGDSAMYLCASSSPTGTTDTQYFGPGTRLTVL.

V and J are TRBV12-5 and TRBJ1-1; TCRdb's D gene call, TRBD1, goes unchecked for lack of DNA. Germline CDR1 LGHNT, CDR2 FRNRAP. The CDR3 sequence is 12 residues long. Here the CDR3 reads CASGPGALEAFF.

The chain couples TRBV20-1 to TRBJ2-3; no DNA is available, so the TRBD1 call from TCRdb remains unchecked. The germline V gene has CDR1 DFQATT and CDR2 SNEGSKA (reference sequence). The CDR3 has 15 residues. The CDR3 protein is CSAKTGQAAGDTQYF.

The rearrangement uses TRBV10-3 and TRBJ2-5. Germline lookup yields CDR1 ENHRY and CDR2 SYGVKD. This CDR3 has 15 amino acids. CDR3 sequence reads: CAISDRTSLGETQYF.

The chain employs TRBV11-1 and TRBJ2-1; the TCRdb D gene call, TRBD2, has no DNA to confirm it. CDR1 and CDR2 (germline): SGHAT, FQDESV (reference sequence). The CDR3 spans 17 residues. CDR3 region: CASSLAPRGGSYNEQFF.

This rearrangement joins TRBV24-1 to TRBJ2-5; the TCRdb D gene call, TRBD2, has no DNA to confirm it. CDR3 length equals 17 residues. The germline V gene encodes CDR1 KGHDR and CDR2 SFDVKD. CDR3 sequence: CATSDWTSGRGPETQYF.

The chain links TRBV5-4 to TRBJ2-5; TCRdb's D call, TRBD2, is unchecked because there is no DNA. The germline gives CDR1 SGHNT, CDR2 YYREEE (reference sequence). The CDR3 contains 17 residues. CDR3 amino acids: CASSAYGTSGSVETQYF.

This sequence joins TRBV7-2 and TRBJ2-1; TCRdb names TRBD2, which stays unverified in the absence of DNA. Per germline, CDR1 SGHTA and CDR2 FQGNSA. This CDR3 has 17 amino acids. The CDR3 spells CASSLNPSGTPPNEQFF. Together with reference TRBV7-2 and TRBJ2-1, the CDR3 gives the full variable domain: GAGVSQSPSNKVTEKGKDVELRCDPISGHTALYWYRQSLGQGLEFLIYFQGNSAPDKSGLPSDRFSAERTGGSVSTLTIQRTQQEDSAVYLCASSLNPSGTPPNEQFFGPGTRLTVL.

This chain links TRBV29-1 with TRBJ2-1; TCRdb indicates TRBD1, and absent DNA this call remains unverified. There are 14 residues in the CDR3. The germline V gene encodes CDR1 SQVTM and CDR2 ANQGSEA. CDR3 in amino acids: CSVRQGNSLDEQFF.

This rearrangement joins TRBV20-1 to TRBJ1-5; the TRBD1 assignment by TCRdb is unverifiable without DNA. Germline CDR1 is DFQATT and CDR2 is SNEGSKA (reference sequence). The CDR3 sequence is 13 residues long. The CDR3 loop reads CSATTGPNQPQHF.

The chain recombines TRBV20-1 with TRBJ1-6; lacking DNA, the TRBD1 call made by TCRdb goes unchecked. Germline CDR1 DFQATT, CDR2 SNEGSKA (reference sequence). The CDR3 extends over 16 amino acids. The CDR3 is CSAILHSGTDNSPLHF.

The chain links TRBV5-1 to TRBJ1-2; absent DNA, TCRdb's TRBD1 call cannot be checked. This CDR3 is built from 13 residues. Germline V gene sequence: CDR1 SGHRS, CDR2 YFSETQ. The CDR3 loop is CASGPEGAEGYTF. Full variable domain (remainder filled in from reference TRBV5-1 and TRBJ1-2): KAGVTQTPRYLIKTRGQQVTLSCSPISGHRSVSWYQQTPGQGLQFLFEYFSETQRNKGNFPGRFSGRQFSNSRSEMNVSTLELGDSALYLCASGPEGAEGYTFGSGTRLTVV.

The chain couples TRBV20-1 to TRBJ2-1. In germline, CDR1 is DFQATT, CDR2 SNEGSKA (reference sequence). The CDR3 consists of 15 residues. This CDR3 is CSARDLADLHNEQFF.

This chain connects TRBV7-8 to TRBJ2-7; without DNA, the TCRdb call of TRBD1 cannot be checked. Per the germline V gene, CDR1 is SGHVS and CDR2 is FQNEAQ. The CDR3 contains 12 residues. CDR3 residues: CAGEQGASEQYF.

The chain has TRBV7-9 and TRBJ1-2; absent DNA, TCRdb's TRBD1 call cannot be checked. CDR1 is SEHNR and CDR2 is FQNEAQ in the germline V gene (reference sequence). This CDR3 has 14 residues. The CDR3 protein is CASSWGQANYGYTF. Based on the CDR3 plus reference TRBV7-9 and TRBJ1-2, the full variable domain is DTGVSQNPRHKITKRGQNVTFRCDPISEHNRLYWYRQTLGQGPEFLTYFQNEAQLEKSRLLSDRFSAERPKGSFSTLEIQRTEQGDSAMYLCASSWGQANYGYTFGSGTRLTVV.